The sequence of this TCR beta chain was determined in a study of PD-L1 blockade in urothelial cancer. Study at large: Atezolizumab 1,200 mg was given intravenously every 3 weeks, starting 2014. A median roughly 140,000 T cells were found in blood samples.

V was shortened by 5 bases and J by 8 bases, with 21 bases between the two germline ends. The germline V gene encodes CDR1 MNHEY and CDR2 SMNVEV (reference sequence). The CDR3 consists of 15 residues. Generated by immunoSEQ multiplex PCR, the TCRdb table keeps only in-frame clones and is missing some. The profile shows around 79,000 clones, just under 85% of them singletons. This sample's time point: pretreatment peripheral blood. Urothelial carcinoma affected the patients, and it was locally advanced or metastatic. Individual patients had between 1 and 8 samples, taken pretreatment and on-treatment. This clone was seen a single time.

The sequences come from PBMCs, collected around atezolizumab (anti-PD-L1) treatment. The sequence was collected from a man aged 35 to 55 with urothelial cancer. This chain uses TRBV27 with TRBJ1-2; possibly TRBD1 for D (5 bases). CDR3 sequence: CASSPAGTSAGGYTF. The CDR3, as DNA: TGTGCCAGCAGTCCTGCCGGGACTTCAGCGGGGGGCTACACCTTC.